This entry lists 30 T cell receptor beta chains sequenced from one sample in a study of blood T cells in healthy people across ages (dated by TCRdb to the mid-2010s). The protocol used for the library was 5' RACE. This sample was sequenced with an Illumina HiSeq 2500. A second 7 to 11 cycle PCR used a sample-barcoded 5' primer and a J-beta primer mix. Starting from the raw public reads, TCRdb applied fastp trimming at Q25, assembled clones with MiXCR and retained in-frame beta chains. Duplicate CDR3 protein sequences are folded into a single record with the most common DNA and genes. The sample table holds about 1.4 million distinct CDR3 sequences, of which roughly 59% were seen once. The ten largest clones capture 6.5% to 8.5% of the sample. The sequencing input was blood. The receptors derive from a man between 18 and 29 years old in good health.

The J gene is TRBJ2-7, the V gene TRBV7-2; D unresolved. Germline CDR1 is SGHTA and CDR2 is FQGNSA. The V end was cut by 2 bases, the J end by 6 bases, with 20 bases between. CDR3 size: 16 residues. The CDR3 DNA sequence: TGTGCCAGCAGCTTACCGGTTCTAGGTGAGGTTTTCGAGCAGTACTTC. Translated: CASSLPVLGEVFEQYF.

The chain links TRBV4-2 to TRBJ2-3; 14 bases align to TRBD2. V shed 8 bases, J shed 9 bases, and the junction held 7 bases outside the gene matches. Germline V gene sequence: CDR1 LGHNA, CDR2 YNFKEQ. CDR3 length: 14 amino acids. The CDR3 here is CASAGTSGRGTQYF. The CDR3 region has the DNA TGTGCCAGCGCCGGGACTAGCGGGAGAGGAACGCAGTATTTT.

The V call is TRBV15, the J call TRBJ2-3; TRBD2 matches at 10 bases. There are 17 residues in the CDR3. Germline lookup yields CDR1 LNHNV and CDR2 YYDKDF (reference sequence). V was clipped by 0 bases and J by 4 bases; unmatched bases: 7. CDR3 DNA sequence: TGTGCCACCAGCAGAGAGGAGGTAGCGGGGGGCTCAGATACGCAGTATTTT. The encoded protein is CATSREEVAGGSDTQYF.

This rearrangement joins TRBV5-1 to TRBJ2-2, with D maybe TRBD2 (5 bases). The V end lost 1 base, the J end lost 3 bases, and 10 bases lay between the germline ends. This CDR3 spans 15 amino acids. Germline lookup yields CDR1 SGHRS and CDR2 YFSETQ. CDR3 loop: CASSLRGADTGELFF. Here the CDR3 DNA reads TGCGCCAGCAGCTTGCGAGGAGCGGACACCGGGGAGCTGTTTTTT.

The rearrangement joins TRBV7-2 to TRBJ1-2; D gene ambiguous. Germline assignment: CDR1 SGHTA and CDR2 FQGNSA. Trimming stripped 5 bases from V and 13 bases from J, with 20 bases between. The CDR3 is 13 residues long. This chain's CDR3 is CASSLVIADGPTF. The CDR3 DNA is TGTGCCAGCAGCCTCGTGATAGCCGATGGACCCACCTTC.

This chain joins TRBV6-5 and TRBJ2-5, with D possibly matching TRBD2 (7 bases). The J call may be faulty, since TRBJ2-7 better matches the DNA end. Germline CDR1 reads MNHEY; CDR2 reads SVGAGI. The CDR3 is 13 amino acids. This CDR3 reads CASMAGDYYEQYF. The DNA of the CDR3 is TGTGCCAGCATGGCAGGGGACTACTACGAGCAGTACTTC.

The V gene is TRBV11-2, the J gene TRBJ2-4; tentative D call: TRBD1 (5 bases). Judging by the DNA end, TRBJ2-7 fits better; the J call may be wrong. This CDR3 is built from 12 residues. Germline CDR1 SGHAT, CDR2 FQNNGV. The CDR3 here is CASSPQDVEQYF. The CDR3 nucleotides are TGTGCCAGCAGTCCACAGGATGTCGAGCAGTACTTC.

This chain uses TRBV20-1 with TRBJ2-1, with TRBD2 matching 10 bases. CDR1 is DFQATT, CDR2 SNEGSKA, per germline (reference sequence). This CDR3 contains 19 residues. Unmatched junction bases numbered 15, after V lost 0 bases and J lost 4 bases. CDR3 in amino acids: CSARDLFASGGRKYNEQFF. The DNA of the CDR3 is TGCAGTGCTAGAGATTTGTTTGCTAGCGGGGGACGAAAGTACAATGAGCAGTTCTTC.

The CDR3 loop reads CASSLDRESGYTF. The DNA of the CDR3 is TGTGCCAGCAGCTTGGATAGGGAATCCGGCTACACCTTC. V and J are TRBV5-4 and TRBJ1-2; unclear D gene. Germline CDR1 reads SGHNT; CDR2 reads YYREEE (reference sequence). V was trimmed by 0 bases and J by 8 bases, leaving 11 bases between them. The CDR3 length is 13 residues.

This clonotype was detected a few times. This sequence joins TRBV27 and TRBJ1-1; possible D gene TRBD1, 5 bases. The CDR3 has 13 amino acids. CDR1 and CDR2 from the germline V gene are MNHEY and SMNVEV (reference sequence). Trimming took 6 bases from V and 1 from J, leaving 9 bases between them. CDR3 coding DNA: TGTGCCAGCAGAAACGGGGGGAACACTGAAGCTTTCTTT. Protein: CASRNGGNTEAFF.

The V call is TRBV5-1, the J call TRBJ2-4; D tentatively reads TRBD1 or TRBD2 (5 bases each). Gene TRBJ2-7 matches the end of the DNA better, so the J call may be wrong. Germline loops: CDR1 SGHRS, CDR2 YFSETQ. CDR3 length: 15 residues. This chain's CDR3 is CASSLTGTLQHEQYF. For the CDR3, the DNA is TGCGCCAGCAGCTTGACGGGGACGTTGCAGCACGAGCAGTACTTC.

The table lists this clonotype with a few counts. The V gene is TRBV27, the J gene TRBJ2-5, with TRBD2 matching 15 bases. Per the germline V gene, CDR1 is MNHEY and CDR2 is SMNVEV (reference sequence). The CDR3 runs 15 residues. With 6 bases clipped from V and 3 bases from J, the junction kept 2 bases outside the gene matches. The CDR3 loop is CASSWTSGREETQYF. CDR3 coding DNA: TGTGCCAGCAGCTGGACTAGCGGGAGGGAAGAGACCCAGTACTTC.

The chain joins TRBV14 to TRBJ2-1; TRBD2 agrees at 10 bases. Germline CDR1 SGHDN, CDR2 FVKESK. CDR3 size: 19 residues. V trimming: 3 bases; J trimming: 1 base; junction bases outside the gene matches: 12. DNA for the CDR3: TGTGCCAGCAGCCACCATATCATAGCGGGGGGATCTTCCTACAATGAGCAGTTCTTC. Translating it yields CASSHHIIAGGSSYNEQFF.

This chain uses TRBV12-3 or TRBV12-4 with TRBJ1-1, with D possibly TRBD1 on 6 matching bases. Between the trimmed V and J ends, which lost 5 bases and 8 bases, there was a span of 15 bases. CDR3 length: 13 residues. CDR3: CASSQNRAGEAFF. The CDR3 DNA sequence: TGTGCCAGCAGTCAAAACAGGGCGGGGGAAGCTTTCTTT.

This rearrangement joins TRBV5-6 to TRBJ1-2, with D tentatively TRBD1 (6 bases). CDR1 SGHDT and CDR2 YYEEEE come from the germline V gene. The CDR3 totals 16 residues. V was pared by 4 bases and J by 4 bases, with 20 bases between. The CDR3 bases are TGTGCCAGCAGCCCCGGGACACCGACCTCTTCCTATGGCTACACCTTC. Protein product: CASSPGTPTSSYGYTF.

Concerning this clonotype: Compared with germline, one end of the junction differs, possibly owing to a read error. CDR3 DNA sequence: TGTGCCAGCAGCCAAGATTTTGGGGATGACAACGAGCGGTACTTC. This encodes CASSQDFGDDNERYF. The V and J genes are TRBV3-1 and TRBJ2-7; D gene uncertain. The CDR3 totals 15 residues. Germline-derived CDR1 and CDR2 are LGHDT and YNNKEL (reference sequence).

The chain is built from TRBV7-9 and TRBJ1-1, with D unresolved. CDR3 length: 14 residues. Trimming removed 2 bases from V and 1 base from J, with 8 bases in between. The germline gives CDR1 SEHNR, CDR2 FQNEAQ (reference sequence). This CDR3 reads CASSLFSTNTEAFF. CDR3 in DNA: TGTGCCAGCAGCTTATTCTCTACGAACACTGAAGCTTTCTTT. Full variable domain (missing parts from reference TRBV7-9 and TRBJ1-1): DTGVSQNPRHKITKRGQNVTFRCDPISEHNRLYWYRQTLGQGPEFLTYFQNEAQLEKSRLLSDRFSAERPKGSFSTLEIQRTEQGDSAMYLCASSLFSTNTEAFFGQGTRLTVV.

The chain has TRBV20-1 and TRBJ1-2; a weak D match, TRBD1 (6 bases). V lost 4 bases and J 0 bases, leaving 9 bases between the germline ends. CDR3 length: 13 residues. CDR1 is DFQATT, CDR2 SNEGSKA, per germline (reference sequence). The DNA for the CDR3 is TGCAGTGCTAAGTGGACAGCTAACTATGGCTACACCTTC. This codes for CSAKWTANYGYTF.

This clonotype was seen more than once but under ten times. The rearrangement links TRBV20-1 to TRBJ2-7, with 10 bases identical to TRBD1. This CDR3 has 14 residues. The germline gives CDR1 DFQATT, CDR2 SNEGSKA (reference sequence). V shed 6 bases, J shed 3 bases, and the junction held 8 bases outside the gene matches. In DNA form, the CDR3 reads TGCAGTGCACCGCTTGACAGGGGGCTCTACGAGCAGTACTTC. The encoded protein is CSAPLDRGLYEQYF.

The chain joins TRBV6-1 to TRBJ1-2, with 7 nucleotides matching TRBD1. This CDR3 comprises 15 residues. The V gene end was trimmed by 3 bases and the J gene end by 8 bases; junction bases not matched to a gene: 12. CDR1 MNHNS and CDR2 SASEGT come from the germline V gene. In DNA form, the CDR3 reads TGTGCCAGCAGTGAGGGAGACCGTAGACAGGGCGGCTACACCTTC. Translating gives CASSEGDRRQGGYTF.

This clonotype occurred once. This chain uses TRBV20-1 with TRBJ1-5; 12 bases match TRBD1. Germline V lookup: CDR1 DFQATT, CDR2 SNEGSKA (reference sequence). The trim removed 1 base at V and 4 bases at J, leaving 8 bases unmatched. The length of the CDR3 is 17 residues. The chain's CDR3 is CSARGGLGQGANQPQHF. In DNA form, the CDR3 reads TGCAGTGCTAGAGGTGGTCTGGGACAGGGGGCTAATCAGCCCCAGCATTTT.

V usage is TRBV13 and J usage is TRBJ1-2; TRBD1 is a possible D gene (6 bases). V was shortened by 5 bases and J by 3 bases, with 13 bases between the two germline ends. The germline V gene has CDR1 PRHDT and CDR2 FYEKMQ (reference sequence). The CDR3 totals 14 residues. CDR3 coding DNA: TGTGCCAGCAGCCAAGCAGGGGCTGACTATGGCTACACCTTC. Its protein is CASSQAGADYGYTF.

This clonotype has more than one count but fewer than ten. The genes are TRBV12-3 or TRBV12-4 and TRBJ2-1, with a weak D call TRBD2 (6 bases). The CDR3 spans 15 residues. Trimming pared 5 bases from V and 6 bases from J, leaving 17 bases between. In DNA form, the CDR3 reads TGTGCCAGCAGTCCGGTGGGGCTAGCGCGCAATGAGCAGTTCTTC. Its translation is CASSPVGLARNEQFF.

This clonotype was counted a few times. The CDR3 bases are TGTGCCAGCACCATTGGGGCGTACAATGAGCAGTTCTTC. It yields the protein CASTIGAYNEQFF. The rearrangement joins TRBV2 to TRBJ2-1, with D tentatively TRBD1 (5 bases). CDR1 and CDR2 from the germline V gene are SNHLY and FYNNEI. This CDR3 is built from 13 residues. The V end was cut by 7 bases, the J end by 4 bases, with 11 bases between. Using reference TRBV2 and TRBJ2-1 for the parts outside the CDR3, the full variable domain is EPEVTQTPSHQVTQMGQEVILRCVPISNHLYFYWYRQILGQKVEFLVSFYNNEISEKSEIFDDQFSVERPDGSNFTLKIRSTKLEDSAMYFCASTIGAYNEQFFGPGTRLTVL.

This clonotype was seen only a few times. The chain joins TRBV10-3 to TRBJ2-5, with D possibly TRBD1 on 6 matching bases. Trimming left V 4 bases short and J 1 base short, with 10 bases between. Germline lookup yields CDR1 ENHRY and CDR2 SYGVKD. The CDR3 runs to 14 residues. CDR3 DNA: TGTGCCATCAGTGGGGGACAATTCCAAGAGACCCAGTACTTC. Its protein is CAISGGQFQETQYF.

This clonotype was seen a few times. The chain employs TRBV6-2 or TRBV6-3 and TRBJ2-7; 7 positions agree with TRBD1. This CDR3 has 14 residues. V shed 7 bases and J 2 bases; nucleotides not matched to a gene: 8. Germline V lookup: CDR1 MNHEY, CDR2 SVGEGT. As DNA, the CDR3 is TGTGCCAGCACCCCGGGACAGACCGCCTACGAGCAGTACTTC. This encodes CASTPGQTAYEQYF.

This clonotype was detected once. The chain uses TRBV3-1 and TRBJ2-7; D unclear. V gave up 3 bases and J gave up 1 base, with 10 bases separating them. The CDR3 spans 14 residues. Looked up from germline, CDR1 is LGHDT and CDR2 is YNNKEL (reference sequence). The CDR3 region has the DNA TGTGCCAGCAGCCATCGGGCGGATTCCTACGAGCAGTACTTC. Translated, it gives CASSHRADSYEQYF.

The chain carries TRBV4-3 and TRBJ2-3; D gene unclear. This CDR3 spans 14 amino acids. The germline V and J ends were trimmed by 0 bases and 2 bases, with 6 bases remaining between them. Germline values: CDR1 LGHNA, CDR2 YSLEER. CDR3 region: CASSQDIHTDTQYF. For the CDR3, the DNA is TGCGCCAGCAGCCAAGACATACACACAGATACGCAGTATTTT.

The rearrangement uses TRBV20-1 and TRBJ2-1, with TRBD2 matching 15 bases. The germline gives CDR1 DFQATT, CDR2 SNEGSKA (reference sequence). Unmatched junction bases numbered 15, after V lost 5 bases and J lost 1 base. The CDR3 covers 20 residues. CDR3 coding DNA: TGCAGTGCTGGGCCCCCCCCCGGGACTAGCGGGGGGTTGTCCTACAATGAGCAGTTCTTC. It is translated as CSAGPPPGTSGGLSYNEQFF.

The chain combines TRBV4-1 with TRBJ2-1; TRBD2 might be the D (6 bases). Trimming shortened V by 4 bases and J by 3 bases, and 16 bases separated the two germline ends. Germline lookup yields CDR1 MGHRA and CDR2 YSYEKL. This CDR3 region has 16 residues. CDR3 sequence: CASSRLTSGDYNEQFF. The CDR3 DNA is TGCGCCAGCAGCCGCTTGACTAGTGGTGACTACAATGAGCAGTTCTTC.